This T cell receptor beta chain was observed in a study of early T cells in non-severe SARS-CoV-2 infection (dated by TCRdb to the early 2020s). The study in broad terms: Bulk RNA from unsorted whole blood was used for TCR sequencing, so alpha and beta chains could not be paired. Broad study findings and their caveats: Matching against VDJdb was skewed toward anti-spike CD8 responses, likely underestimated virus-specific expansions, and missed private and CD4 specificities.

This was a case-control study nested in a cohort of healthcare workers in London, UK, who had nasopharyngeal swab PCR tests and blood samples taken every week. Between 23 and 31 March 2020, the week of the UK lockdown, healthcare workers were enrolled and then followed up weekly for as long as 16 weeks. Library generation was performed with 5' RACE. The sequencer was a NextSeq 500. To correct for sequencing error and PCR bias, the TCR library protocol tagged individual cDNA molecules with unique molecular identifiers. Both TCR alpha and beta chains were sequenced, and tight co-correlation was observed between alpha and beta sequence abundances in each sample. The study's own analysis went as follows. Decombinator V4 was used to annotate TCR sequences for V gene, J gene and CDR3. Expanded TCRs were defined as changing significantly between any two time points under a Poisson model with p below 0.0001. Abundances of TCRs were expressed as counts per million after normalisation to the total number of TCRs sequenced in each sample. TRAV1-2 paired with TRAJ12, TRAJ20 or TRAJ33 defined MAIT TCRs, while TRAV10 paired with TRAJ18 defined iNKT TCRs. VDJdb, accessed on 1 November 2021, was searched for TCRs annotated for CMV, EBV and SARS-CoV-2, and TCRs annotated for more than one antigen were excluded. TCRdb handled the public reads itself, with Q25 trimming in fastp and clone calling in MiXCR, and kept productive beta chains. Duplicate CDR3 protein sequences are folded into a single record with the most common DNA and genes. None of the V and J calls come from the authors' own analysis; TCRdb made them. This sample holds about 50,000 distinct CDR3 sequences; 9.5% to 12% were observed only once. Less than 15% of the sample belongs to the ten largest clones.

Note on this clonotype: Its antigen is currently not known. Base qualities were left out, and no much larger clone turns up one base away.

For CDR1 and CDR2, the germline V gene lists SGHVS and FNYEAQ. After removal of 3 bases from V and 3 bases from J, the junction retains 8 bases not matched to a gene. There are 15 amino acids in the CDR3, from cysteine to phenylalanine inclusive. Only the CDR3 region is kept as DNA, spanning 45 bases read in frame from base 1. The sample taken for sequencing was whole blood. This sequence originates from an adult who was a healthcare worker with PCR-confirmed SARS-CoV-2 infection or an uninfected control (not recorded which). Rearrangement joined TRBV7-6 to TRBJ2-7; 7 middle bases align to TRBD1. The DNA sequence is given as TGTGCCAGCAGCTTTTTCCCGGGACAGAACTACGAGCAGTACTTC. Its coded protein is CASSFFPGQNYEQYF. The full variable domain, completed from the reference TRBV7-6 and TRBJ2-7 proteins outside the CDR3, reads GAGVSQSPRYKVTKRGQDVALRCDPISGHVSLYWYRQALGQGPEFLTYFNYEAQQDKSGLPNDRFSAERPEGSISTLTIQRTEQRDSAMYRCASSFFPGQNYEQYFGPGTRLTVT.